This record looks at one TCR beta chain sequence and its context. No antigen is known for it. The data belong to a study of T-cell memory formation after mild COVID-19. In the study overall: The study found TCR clusters largely donor specific.

Regarding the study as a whole: Shrinking CD4+ clones were chiefly CM and EM; CD8+ ones were chiefly EMRA. Pre-infection memory harbored some responding clones, suggesting cross-reactive memory joined.

TCR alpha and TCR beta cDNA libraries carrying sample barcodes and UMIs came from 5'RACE with constant-segment primers. From the 5' RACE reads, TCRdb called clonotypes with MiXCR, one entry per CDR3 protein. The table has under 350,000 distinct CDR3 sequences, around 15% seen once; the top ten hold 22%. V was pared by 4 bases and J by 6 bases, with 6 bases of the junction left unmatched. Germline loops: CDR1 SGHAT, CDR2 FQDESV (reference sequence). This CDR3 is built from 14 residues. Sequenced: PBMCs or a T cell subset sorted from them (not recorded which). The clonotype was recovered from a man in his late teens or twenties who had mild COVID-19 (a few samples of this study predate the infection). Cell type and time point are not known. The rearrangement joins TRBV11-1 to TRBJ2-3, with TRBD2 matching 8 bases. This chain's CDR3 is CASSSERGKDTQYF. CDR3 nucleotide sequence: TGTGCCAGCAGCTCCGAGCGGGGGAAGGATACGCAGTATTTT. Using reference TRBV11-1 and TRBJ2-3 for the parts outside the CDR3, the full variable domain is EAEVAQSPRYKITEKSQAVAFWCDPISGHATLYWYRQILGQGPELLVQFQDESVVDDSQLPKDRFSAERLKGVDSTLKIQPAELGDSAMYLCASSSERGKDTQYFGPGTRLTVL.